A selection of T cell receptor beta chains follows, all from one sample in a study of PD-1 and CTLA-4 blockade in melanoma. Profiling relied on immunoSEQ multiplex PCR, and the TCRdb table lists in-frame clones only, not all of them. The sample yields 25,000 to 35,000 clones, 75% to 95% seen once. Source: CD8+ T cells from peripheral blood, taken from a patient given anti-PD-1 treatment. The receptors shown here come from a human donor with melanoma. The CDR3 runs from the conserved cysteine through the conserved F or W. Each record gives: V gene, J gene, D gene, clone size, CDR3 protein, CDR3 DNA. The D gene is left open where the match is weak. Clone size is not always given. Where it is, it says once, few, many or a class for expanded clones.

TRBV9	TRBJ1-1	TRBD1	.	CASSVGGQIKKNTEAFF	TGTGCCAGCAGCGTAGGGGGACAGATAAAAAAGAACACTGAAGCTTTCTTT
TRBV11-2	TRBJ2-3	TRBD2	.	CASSFTSGLTDTQYF	TGTGCCAGCAGTTTTACTAGCGGGCTCACAGATACGCAGTATTTT
TRBV2	TRBJ1-1	TRBD1	.	CASSAPDRGGNTEAFF	TGTGCCAGCAGTGCTCCCGACAGGGGGGGGAACACTGAAGCTTTCTTT
TRBV6-5	TRBJ1-1	.	.	CASSPVPWGTEAFF	TGTGCCAGCAGTCCCGTCCCCTGGGGGACTGAAGCTTTCTTT
TRBV5-1	TRBJ1-4	.	.	CASSLSGGPNEKLFF	TGCGCCAGCAGCTTGTCGGGGGGACCTAATGAAAAACTGTTTTTT
TRBV7-9	TRBJ2-1	TRBD2	.	CASSSGTSGGALNEQFF	TGTGCCAGCAGCTCTGGGACTAGCGGGGGGGCCCTAAATGAGCAGTTCTTC
TRBV6-5	TRBJ2-3	.	.	CASSYQPGLEVDTQYF	TGTGCCAGCAGTTACCAACCGGGACTTGAGGTCGATACGCAGTATTTT
TRBV19	TRBJ2-7	TRBD1	few	CASSPGQGLYEQYF	TGTGCCAGTTCTCCGGGACAGGGCCTCTACGAGCAGTACTTC
TRBV7-3	TRBJ1-1	.	few	CASSYRGDTEAFF	TGTGCCAGCAGCTATCGAGGAGACACTGAAGCTTTCTTT
TRBV5-8	TRBJ2-1	TRBD1	.	CASTWTGREQFF	TGTGCCAGCACTTGGACAGGGAGAGAGCAGTTCTTC
TRBV7-6	TRBJ1-1	.	.	CASSLGDKGTTEAFF	TGTGCCAGCAGCTTAGGGGACAAGGGGACCACTGAAGCTTTCTTT
TRBV29-1	TRBJ1-1	.	.	CSVDLGTTEAFF	TGCAGCGTTGATCTGGGGACCACTGAAGCTTTCTTT
TRBV14	TRBJ2-7	.	.	CASSQSYEQYF	TGTGCCAGCAGCCAATCCTACGAGCAGTACTTC
TRBV6-1	TRBJ1-2	.	.	CASSEAPLGSYTF	TGTGCCAGCAGTGAAGCGCCTCTGGGTAGCTACACCTTC
TRBV15	TRBJ1-1	TRBD1	.	CATRSGQANTEAFF	TGTGCCACCAGATCGGGACAGGCGAACACTGAAGCTTTCTTT
TRBV6-1	TRBJ2-1	.	once	CASSELVGAKFF	TGTGCCAGCAGTGAACTAGTTGGGGCCAAGTTCTTC
TRBV2	TRBJ2-5	TRBD2	.	CASSEDPTGLALQETQYF	TGTGCCAGCAGTGAAGACCCCACGGGACTAGCGCTCCAAGAGACCCAGTACTTC
TRBV27	TRBJ2-5	.	.	CASKGTNWETQYF	TGTGCCAGCAAGGGTACCAACTGGGAGACCCAGTACTTC
TRBV5-1	TRBJ2-7	.	.	CASSLGYTAGLEYEQYF	TGCGCCAGCAGCTTGGGATATACGGCAGGGCTGGAATACGAGCAGTACTTC
TRBV18	TRBJ1-3	.	.	CASSPRSSSGNTIYF	TGTGCCAGCTCACCTCGCAGTAGCTCTGGAAACACCATATATTTT
TRBV28	TRBJ2-5	.	.	CASSLYGGAEETQYF	TGTGCCAGCAGTTTATATGGGGGGGCGGAAGAGACCCAGTACTTC
TRBV7-9	TRBJ2-5	.	.	CASSPRQLQETQYF	TGTGCCAGCAGCCCTCGGCAGCTACAAGAGACCCAGTACTTC
TRBV19	TRBJ1-1	.	.	CASSIGVNTEAFF	TGTGCCAGTAGTATCGGAGTGAACACTGAAGCTTTCTTT
TRBV7-9	TRBJ2-5	TRBD1	.	CASSPATGAETQYF	TGTGCCAGCAGCCCCGCCACAGGGGCAGAGACCCAGTACTTC
TRBV7-9	TRBJ2-3	TRBD2	.	CASSPSGGASTDTQYF	TGTGCCAGCAGCCCGAGCGGGGGGGCAAGCACAGATACGCAGTATTTT
TRBV7-9	TRBJ1-1	TRBD1	.	CASSPRQGNTEAFF	TGTGCCAGCAGCCCTCGACAGGGGAACACTGAAGCTTTCTTT
TRBV7-2	TRBJ2-3	TRBD2	.	CASSQASSGGTDTQYF	TGTGCCAGCAGCCAGGCGTCTAGCGGGGGCACAGATACGCAGTATTTT